This paragraph covers one T cell receptor (beta chain) sequence. Its antigen is as yet unknown. The stimulus was an HIV-1 Gag 15-mer peptide pool, 0.85 to 1 ug/peptide/mL. Sorting selected CD4+ T cells upregulating both CD40 ligand and CD69. The data were taken from a study of persistence of HIV-infected CD4 T cells. Sequencing used immunoSEQ version 4 in survey mode. Clones were sequenced by immunoSEQ multiplex PCR, and TCRdb holds only the in-frame ones, with some missing. The sample records 20,000 to 25,000 clones, about 74% being singletons. Specimen: CD4+ T cells sorted from PBMCs after roughly 18-hour stimulation, collected from a patient who received antiretroviral therapy. This clonotype was sampled from an adult man with HIV who was CMV-seropositive.

The CDR3 coding sequence is TGTGCCAGCCTCCCAGGTCGGAGGTGGGCTGAAGCTTTCTTT. Protein product: CASLPGRRWAEAFF. This chain links TRBV28 with TRBJ1-1; D unresolved. CDR3 length equals 14 residues. Germline V gene data show CDR1 as MDHEN and CDR2 as SYDVKM. Trimming left V 8 bases short and J 6 bases short, with 19 bases between. The full variable domain, with the rest looked up from reference TRBV28 and TRBJ1-1, is DVKVTQSSRYLVKRTGEKVFLECVQDMDHENMFWYRQDPGLGLRLIYFSYDVKMKEKGDIPEGYSVSREKKERFSLILESASTNQTSMYLCASLPGRRWAEAFFGQGTRLTVV.